This TCR beta chain was documented in a study of blood T cells in healthy people across ages. This clonotype was seen at least ten times. Its target is not known. Primers used in a second PCR of roughly 6 to 11 cycles were a sample-barcoded 5' primer and a J-beta primer mix. Every cDNA was tagged by a template-switch adaptor with 12 random nucleotides. TCRdb reprocessed the 5' RACE reads via MiXCR and lists one record per CDR3 protein. Altogether 1.5 million to 2 million distinct CDR3 sequences are present, about 31% being singletons, with the ten largest covering 10% to 12%. With 8 bases clipped from V and 2 bases from J, the junction kept 3 bases outside the gene matches. Germline V gene lookup returns CDR1 SQVTM and CDR2 ANQGSEA. CDR3 length equals 12 residues. Roughly 9.2 milliliters was the volume of peripheral blood drawn from each donor. Each sample yielded at least 6 million isolated PBMCs. Study findings and constraints: Donor CMV status was unknown, possibly confounding expanded clonotype changes.

The chain has TRBV29-1 and TRBJ2-7; 10 bases are shared with TRBD2. The TCR comes from a woman aged 25-40 years in good health. Specimen: blood. CDR3 coding DNA: TGCAGCACCGGGACTAGCGCCTACGAGCAGTACTTC. Translation: CSTGTSAYEQYF.